The 21 T cell receptor beta chains reported below all come from one sample, sequenced in a study of blood T cells in healthy people across ages. For the second PCR, which ran for 7 to 11 cycles, a sample-barcoded 5' primer and a J-beta primer mix were used. One entry per CDR3 protein, called by TCRdb with MiXCR from the 5' RACE reads. Here the sample spans some 640,000 distinct CDR3 sequences, 45% to 50% being singletons. Sequencing used blood. These receptors all come from a woman aged 60-70 years in good health.

CDR3 region: CASSVGSERYNEQFF. CDR3 bases: TGTGCCAGCAGTGTTGGCTCCGAACGTTACAATGAGCAGTTCTTC. The chain couples TRBV2 to TRBJ2-1; no clear D. The germline V gene encodes CDR1 SNHLY and CDR2 FYNNEI. Trimming took 4 bases from V and 4 from J, leaving 14 bases between them. The CDR3 is made up of 15 amino acids.

This rearrangement joins TRBV20-1 to TRBJ2-4; D gene uncertain. The germline CDR1 and CDR2 sequences are DFQATT and SNEGSKA (reference sequence). The CDR3 runs 12 residues. Trimming cost V 5 bases and J 13 bases, with 18 bases left between them. This CDR3 reads CSAPARSNEQYF. DNA of the CDR3: TGCAGTGCTCCGGCTAGATCCAATGAGCAGTACTTC.

This clonotype was seen more than once but under ten times. The chain links TRBV27 to TRBJ2-5; D perhaps matches TRBD1 (5 bases). The germline gives CDR1 MNHEY, CDR2 SMNVEV (reference sequence). This CDR3 has 13 residues. The ends were cut back, 7 bases at V and 7 bases at J, with 16 bases in the middle. CDR3 DNA: TGTGCCAGCACCCCCAGGGTCTCGGGGACCCAGTACTTC. It specifies CASTPRVSGTQYF.

This chain uses TRBV4-3 with TRBJ2-3; TRBD2 aligns across 10 bases. V gave up 0 bases and J gave up 1 base; unmatched junction bases: 4. Germline lookup yields CDR1 LGHNA and CDR2 YSLEER. The CDR3 is made up of 17 amino acids. As DNA, the CDR3 is TGCGCCAGCAGCCAAGAAACTAGCGGGACAGGCACAGATACGCAGTATTTT. Protein sequence: CASSQETSGTGTDTQYF.

This clonotype has just a few counts. V and J are TRBV28 and TRBJ2-7, with D maybe TRBD1 (6 bases). V was clipped by 5 bases and J by 6 bases, with 20 bases between them. The CDR3 length is 15 residues. In germline, CDR1 is MDHEN, CDR2 SYDVKM. The CDR3 DNA reads TGTGCCAGCAGTCCCCCGGGACAACGTTCAGGCGAGCAGTACTTC. This sequence encodes CASSPPGQRSGEQYF.

The J gene is TRBJ2-7, the V gene TRBV18; D possibly corresponds to TRBD2 (6 bases). Germline CDR1 is KGHSH and CDR2 is LQKENI. Trimming stripped 3 bases from V and 6 bases from J, with 9 bases between. The CDR3 has 12 residues. CDR3 loop: CASSPEGSEQYF. The CDR3, as DNA: TGTGCCAGCTCACCGGAGGGGTCCGAGCAGTACTTC.

There are a few counts of this clonotype. The V call is TRBV7-2, the J call TRBJ2-7; 8 bases align to TRBD2. CDR3 length: 15 residues. V lost 5 bases, J lost 2 bases, and 8 bases stayed unmatched. Looked up from germline, CDR1 is SGHTA and CDR2 is FQGNSA. This chain's CDR3 is CASSVGSGTTYEQYF. CDR3 in DNA: TGTGCCAGCAGCGTAGGTAGCGGGACCACCTACGAGCAGTACTTC.

V usage is TRBV3-1 and J usage is TRBJ2-1; the D is unclear. Germline values: CDR1 LGHDT, CDR2 YNNKEL (reference sequence). Between the trimmed V and J ends, which lost 1 base and 11 bases, there was a span of 6 bases. The CDR3 covers 11 residues. CDR3 sequence reads: CASSQASQQFF. The CDR3 region has the DNA TGTGCCAGCAGCCAAGCGAGCCAGCAGTTCTTC.

V usage is TRBV7-2 and J usage is TRBJ2-5, with 7 positions matching TRBD1. Germline CDR1 reads SGHTA; CDR2 reads FQGNSA. The CDR3 has 16 residues. With V trimmed by 5 bases and J by 1 base, 10 bases remained unmatched. The CDR3 here is CASSMAWAGGQETQYF. The CDR3 bases are TGTGCCAGCAGCATGGCTTGGGCAGGGGGCCAAGAGACCCAGTACTTC. The full variable domain, rest sourced from reference TRBV7-2 and TRBJ2-5, is GAGVSQSPSNKVTEKGKDVELRCDPISGHTALYWYRQSLGQGLEFLIYFQGNSAPDKSGLPSDRFSAERTGGSVSTLTIQRTQQEDSAVYLCASSMAWAGGQETQYFGPGTRLLVL.

In this sample, this clonotype turned up a few times. The chain has TRBV7-9 and TRBJ1-2, with D possibly matching TRBD1 (5 bases). Per germline, CDR1 SEHNR and CDR2 FQNEAQ (reference sequence). V lost 5 bases and J 7 bases, leaving 23 bases between the germline ends. This CDR3 region has 16 residues. In DNA form, the CDR3 reads TGTGCCAGCAGCCCCGCGGGTGCCCAGGGTCTTCGTGGCTACACCTTC. Translated: CASSPAGAQGLRGYTF.

The CDR3 is CASSPDGNSPLHF. CDR3 nucleotides: TGTGCCAGCAGCCCGGACGGGAATTCACCCCTCCACTTT. The chain links TRBV7-2 to TRBJ1-6; no clear D. V was clipped by 5 bases and J by 7 bases, with 9 bases between them. The CDR3 has 13 amino acids. Per germline, CDR1 SGHTA and CDR2 FQGNSA.

This rearrangement joins TRBV29-1 to TRBJ2-7, with D perhaps matching TRBD2 (6 bases). V gave up 3 bases and J gave up 7 bases, with 22 bases separating them. The CDR3 runs 15 residues. Germline CDR1 and CDR2: SQVTM and ANQGSEA. CDR3 loop: CSVEGISGSYNEQYF. The CDR3 DNA follows: TGCAGCGTTGAGGGGATTAGCGGCAGCTACAATGAGCAGTACTTC.

V and J are TRBV20-1 and TRBJ1-6, with D possibly TRBD1 on 6 matching bases. V was pared by 2 bases and J by 5 bases, with 13 bases between. This CDR3 is 15 amino acids long. CDR1 is DFQATT, CDR2 SNEGSKA, per germline (reference sequence). CDR3 region: CSARLGQINNSPLHF. The DNA of the CDR3 is TGCAGTGCTAGATTAGGACAGATTAATAATTCACCCCTCCACTTT.

The V gene is TRBV14, the J gene TRBJ2-7; D perhaps matches TRBD1 (6 bases). Trimming removed 5 bases from V and 3 bases from J, with 11 bases in between. In germline, CDR1 is SGHDN, CDR2 FVKESK. The CDR3 is 13 residues long. This CDR3 is CASSGKTGYEQYF. Here the CDR3 DNA reads TGTGCCAGCAGCGGCAAGACAGGCTACGAGCAGTACTTC.

This chain joins TRBV12-3 or TRBV12-4 and TRBJ2-7; D possibly corresponds to TRBD2 (6 bases). With 2 bases removed from V and 2 bases from J, the gap between germline ends came to 16 bases. CDR3 length: 16 amino acids. The CDR3 DNA reads as TGTGCCAGCAGTTTAATTGGGGTAGCGGCACCCTACGAGCAGTACTTC. This codes for CASSLIGVAAPYEQYF.

This clonotype was observed many times. This chain joins TRBV4-3 and TRBJ2-1; D perhaps matches TRBD2 (6 bases). Trimming took off 0 bases at V and 5 bases at J, with 29 bases between the two ends. This CDR3 is built from 21 residues. Germline loops: CDR1 LGHNA, CDR2 YSLEER. The CDR3, as DNA: TGCGCCAGCAGCCAAGAATATGGGTTTCGACTAGATCCCCGCAGAGACAATGAGCAGTTCTTC. Translating gives CASSQEYGFRLDPRRDNEQFF.

The rearrangement uses TRBV20-1 and TRBJ2-7; TRBD2 matches 10 bases. V was pared by 6 bases and J by 3 bases, with 8 bases of the junction left unmatched. This CDR3 is built from 14 residues. The germline gives CDR1 DFQATT, CDR2 SNEGSKA (reference sequence). The CDR3 here is CSAPRASGSYEQYF. CDR3 in DNA: TGCAGTGCCCCTCGGGCTAGCGGGAGCTACGAGCAGTACTTC.

This clonotype was found a few times. V and J are TRBV12-3 or TRBV12-4 and TRBJ2-7, with 9 bases fitting TRBD1. This CDR3 contains 17 residues. V was clipped by 4 bases and J by 1 base; unmatched bases: 11. The CDR3 DNA sequence: TGTGCCAGCAGTTCGGGTGACAGGGGGTCGGGGTCCTACGAGCAGTACTTC. This encodes CASSSGDRGSGSYEQYF.

This clonotype was observed a few times. V usage is TRBV7-9 and J usage is TRBJ2-1; no definite D call. Germline CDR1 SEHNR, CDR2 FQNEAQ (reference sequence). Trimming left V 5 bases short and J 7 bases short, with 15 bases between. The CDR3 is 14 amino acids. The CDR3 loop reads CASSGDLGANEQFF. The CDR3 DNA reads TGTGCCAGCAGCGGGGATCTAGGAGCGAATGAGCAGTTCTTC.

This clonotype turned up a few times. The V gene is TRBV6-5, the J gene TRBJ2-7, with unresolved D. The CDR3 runs to 13 residues. Trimming took 2 bases from V and 1 from J, leaving 6 bases between them. Germline V gives CDR1 MNHEY, CDR2 SVGAGI. This CDR3 reads CASSYAVSYEQYF. For the CDR3, the DNA is TGTGCCAGCAGTTACGCCGTGTCCTACGAGCAGTACTTC.

This clonotype was counted between two and nine times. The rearrangement joins TRBV4-3 to TRBJ2-6; no reliable D call. The germline V and J ends were trimmed by 4 bases and 0 bases, with 10 bases remaining between them. Germline CDR1 and CDR2: LGHNA and YSLEER. The CDR3 runs to 16 residues. CDR3 loop: CASSPTSNSGANVLTF. The CDR3 bases are TGCGCCAGCAGCCCTACTTCAAACTCTGGGGCCAACGTCCTGACTTTC.